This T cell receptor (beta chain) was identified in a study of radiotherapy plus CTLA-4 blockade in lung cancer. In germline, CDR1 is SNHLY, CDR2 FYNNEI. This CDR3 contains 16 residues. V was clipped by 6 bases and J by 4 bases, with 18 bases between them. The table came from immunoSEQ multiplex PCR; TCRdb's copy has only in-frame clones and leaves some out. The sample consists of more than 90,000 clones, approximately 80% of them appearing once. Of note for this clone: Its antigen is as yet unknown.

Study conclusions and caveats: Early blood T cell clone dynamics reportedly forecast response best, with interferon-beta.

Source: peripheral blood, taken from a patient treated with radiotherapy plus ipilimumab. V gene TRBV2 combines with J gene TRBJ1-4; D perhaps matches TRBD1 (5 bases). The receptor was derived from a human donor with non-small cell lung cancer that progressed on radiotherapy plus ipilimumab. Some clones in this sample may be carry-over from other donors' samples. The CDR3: CASSGGGGGDNEKLFF. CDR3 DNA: TGTGCCAGCAGCGGGGGTGGGGGGGGAGATAATGAAAAACTGTTTTTT.